These 5 T cell receptor beta chains originate from one sample sequenced in a study of shared clonotypes between healthy human individuals. Repertoires were generated with immunoSEQ multiplex PCR, while TCRdb's copy carries only in-frame clones and drops some. Of some 2,000,000 clones in the sample, 85% to 95% were seen once. Source material: naive CD4+ T cells sorted from blood. Subset in this sample: CD45RA+ positively selected. The source of these receptors is a man aged 18-30 years in good health.

V usage is TRBV28 and J usage is TRBJ1-2; D is undetermined. The ends were cut back, 4 bases at V and 6 bases at J, with 12 bases in the middle. The germline V gene has CDR1 MDHEN and CDR2 SYDVKM. The CDR3 has 13 residues. The CDR3 DNA reads as TGTGCCAGCAGTTCTACAACCATCGATGGCTACACCTTC. Amino acids: CASSSTTIDGYTF.

This chain uses TRBV5-4 with TRBJ2-7; TRBD1 is a possible D gene (5 bases). V lost 1 base and J lost 0, with 11 bases in between. The CDR3 totals 15 residues. Germline CDR1 SGHNT, CDR2 YYREEE (reference sequence). The CDR3 DNA is TGTGCCAGCAGCTTGCTCTCGACAGTCTCCTACGAGCAGTACTTC. This encodes CASSLLSTVSYEQYF.

The chain has TRBV4-1 and TRBJ1-5; D ambiguous. The V gene lost 3 bases and the J gene lost 4 bases, with 19 bases spanning the gap. CDR1 is MGHRA and CDR2 is YSYEKL in the germline V gene. This CDR3 contains 17 residues. The DNA for the CDR3 is TGCGCCAGCAGCCACCCAATTTCGAAGAAAGCAAATCAGCCCCAGCATTTT. Its protein product is CASSHPISKKANQPQHF.

Note on this clone: Other DNA variants within this sample encode the same CDR3. This rearrangement joins TRBV18 to TRBJ2-3, with D hard to call. The CDR3 is 12 amino acids. Germline CDR1 KGHSH, CDR2 LQKENI. Trimming took off 6 bases at V and 1 base at J, with 5 bases between the two ends. CDR3 DNA: TGTGCCAGCTCGGGTGGCACAGATACGCAGTATTTT. Its translation is CASSGGTDTQYF.

The V call is TRBV7-2, the J call TRBJ1-3; no clear D gene. The CDR3 consists of 16 residues. The germline V gene has CDR1 SGHTA and CDR2 FQGNSA. V was clipped by 2 bases and J by 0 bases, with 11 bases between them. CDR3: CASSLSPNFSGNTIYF. CDR3 DNA sequence: TGTGCCAGCAGCTTATCCCCGAATTTCTCTGGAAACACCATATATTTT.